The rows below give T cell receptor beta chains drawn from one sample of a study of graft-versus-host responses after intestinal transplantation. Produced via immunoSEQ multiplex PCR; TCRdb's table is partial and in-frame only. This repertoire shows around 29,000 clones, about 90% found once; its top ten account for 11%. Sequences were derived from PBMCs, sampled nearly 470 days after intestinal transplantation. These receptors came from a human patient who received an intestinal transplant, so some T cells may come from the graft donor. Both conserved end residues are part of each CDR3. The D gene is left open where the match is weak. Some rows mark clone size as missing; the rest say once, few, many or name a class of expanded clone.

d_call clone_size j_call v_call cdr3_nt cdr3_aa
TRBD2 . TRBJ2-5 TRBV7-2 TGTGCCAGCAGCCTGGGACTAGGAGAGACCCAGTACTTC CASSLGLGETQYF
. once TRBJ2-7 TRBV6-1 TGTGCCAGCAGTGAGTACGAGCAGTACTTC CASSEYEQYF
TRBD1 few TRBJ2-1 TRBV27 TGTGCCAGCAGTAAACAGGGGATGGTCGGCAATGAGCAGTTCTTC CASSKQGMVGNEQFF
TRBD1 . TRBJ1-5 TRBV7-9 TGTGCCAGCAGCTATGGACAGGGAGGGCAGCCCCAGCATTTT CASSYGQGGQPQHF
TRBD1 . TRBJ1-4 TRBV4-3 TGCGCCAGCAGCCCCTTTGACAGGGGAGGTGAAAAACTGTTTTTT CASSPFDRGGEKLFF
. . TRBJ2-3 TRBV25-1 TGTGCCAGCAGTGAATCATCAGGACAAATTCCAACAGATACGCAGTATTTT CASSESSGQIPTDTQYF
. . TRBJ2-1 TRBV5-1 TGCGCCAGCAGCTTGTTTTACGCCGGGTCCTACAATGAGCAGTTCTTC CASSLFYAGSYNEQFF
TRBD1 once TRBJ1-1 TRBV19 TGTGCCAGTAGTAGGGACAGATTAAACACTGAAGCTTTCTTT CASSRDRLNTEAFF
. . TRBJ2-1 TRBV6-5 TGTGCCAGCACGAGCAATAACAATGAGCAGTTCTTC CASTSNNNEQFF
. . TRBJ1-1 TRBV7-9 TGTGCCAGCAGCCCACCCGGTAGGGGAGTGAACACTGAAGCTTTCTTT CASSPPGRGVNTEAFF
. . TRBJ1-2 TRBV5-6 TGTGCCAGCAGCTTGTACCGATTAGCTAACTATGGCTACACCTTC CASSLYRLANYGYTF
. . TRBJ1-3 TRBV5-4 TGTGCCAGCAGCTTGGTGCCAGGGGTACGGGAGGGCTCTGGAAACACCATATATTTT CASSLVPGVREGSGNTIYF
. . TRBJ1-2 TRBV30 TGTGCCTGGAGTAAGGCAGGCCCTAACTATGGCTACACCTTC CAWSKAGPNYGYTF
. . TRBJ2-7 TRBV11-2 TGTGCCAGCAGCTCCATACGGCGTTCCTACGAGCAGTACTTC CASSSIRRSYEQYF
. . TRBJ1-6 TRBV10-3 TGTGCCATCAGTGAGGGGAGGGTTGGAGGAACTGGAGATTCACCCCTCCACTTT CAISEGRVGGTGDSPLHF
. . TRBJ1-1 TRBV7-9 TGTGCCAGCAGCCAGGCAAGTGGGACTGAAGCTTTCTTT CASSQASGTEAFF
. . TRBJ2-6 TRBV18 TGTGCCAGCTCACCAGGAGGACCGAACTCTGGGGCCAACGTCCTGACTTTC CASSPGGPNSGANVLTF
. . TRBJ2-1 TRBV6-1 TGTGCCAGCAGTGAAGGCGAAACACCAATTAATGAGCAGTTCTTC CASSEGETPINEQFF
TRBD2 . TRBJ2-3 TRBV30 TGTGCCTGGAGTTTGGGGCGGGGGGGCTTAGATACGCAGTATTTT CAWSLGRGGLDTQYF
TRBD1 once TRBJ2-7 TRBV30 TGTGCCCCCCCGACGGGACAGGGTCATTTCTTGGGCTACGAGCAGTACTTC CAPPTGQGHFLGYEQYF
TRBD2 few TRBJ2-1 TRBV5-1 TGCGCCAGCAGCTTGGCCCGGGGGGGGACTATGCAGTTCTTC CASSLARGGTMQFF
TRBD1 . TRBJ1-5 TRBV29-1 TGCAGCGTTGTGAGATCCCGCTGGATAAGGCATAGGGGGCATGGACAGCCCCAGCATTTT CSVVRSRWIRHRGHGQPQHF
TRBD2 . TRBJ2-2 TRBV11-1 TGTGCCAGCAGCTTATTGCTAGCGGGAGGTTTCACCGGGGAGCTGTTTTTT CASSLLLAGGFTGELFF
TRBD2 . TRBJ2-1 TRBV5-1 TGCGCCAGCAGCTTGCTGGGACTAGCGGTGGGCGATGAGCAGTTCTTC CASSLLGLAVGDEQFF
. . TRBJ2-1 TRBV5-1 TGCGCCAGCAGCGACTCAATCATCCGCGGTTACAATGAGCAGTTCTTC CASSDSIIRGYNEQFF
. few TRBJ2-7 TRBV6-5 TGTGCCAGCAGTGGACCTAACCCTTTCTACGAGCAGTACTTC CASSGPNPFYEQYF
. . TRBJ1-5 TRBV27 TGTGCCAGCAGCCGACTTAGTCCCAATCAGCCCCAGCATTTT CASSRLSPNQPQHF
TRBD1 . TRBJ1-2 TRBV7-8 TGTGCCAGCAGCTTCCTCGCTCGGGACAGGGATCTAAATGGCTATGGCTACACCTTC CASSFLARDRDLNGYGYTF